The 5 T cell receptor beta chains in this list originate from one sample, sequenced in a study of T cells in Graves' hyperthyroidism and ophthalmopathy. Researchers took RNA transcripts and amplified the TCR beta CDR3 regions from them. When the TCR CDR3 underwent first-round RT-PCR, the HTBI primer set was used. TCRdb reprocessed the multiplex PCR reads via MiXCR and lists one record per CDR3 protein. The sample lists about 640,000 distinct CDR3 sequences, more than 20% occurring once. The sequenced sample consisted of blood. These receptors originate from a man younger than 40 with Graves' ophthalmopathy.

Many counts were recorded for this clonotype. The chain combines TRBV28 with TRBJ2-3, with 10 bases that match TRBD1. CDR3 size: 15 residues. The trim removed 5 bases at V and 0 bases at J, leaving 2 bases unmatched. Germline CDR1 is MDHEN and CDR2 is SYDVKM. CDR3 nucleotides: TGTGCCAGCAGTCGACAGGGGGCAAGCACAGATACGCAGTATTTT. Translation gives CASSRQGASTDTQYF.

On this clonotype itself: The conserved phenylalanine or tryptophan normally closing the CDR3 is absent here, so this likely arose from a read error. The rearrangement uses TRBV12-3 or TRBV12-4 and TRBJ2-4; D uncertain. V gave up 5 bases and J gave up 0 bases, with 11 bases separating them. This CDR3 contains 15 residues. CDR3 residues: CASSPDAGAKNIQYL. Here the CDR3 DNA reads TGTGCCAGCAGTCCAGATGCTGGAGCCAAAAACATTCAGTACCTC.

The chain joins TRBV14 to TRBJ2-2; tentatively, D is TRBD2 (7 bases). The CDR3 has 17 residues. Germline V gene lookup returns CDR1 SGHDN and CDR2 FVKESK. The V gene lost 3 bases and the J gene lost 0 bases, with 14 bases spanning the gap. CDR3 sequence (DNA): TGTGCCAGCAGCCACGCTGAGGGGGGGGCGAACACCGGGGAGCTGTTTTTT. Its translation is CASSHAEGGANTGELFF.

The rearrangement links TRBV20-1 to TRBJ2-7; 11 nucleotides agree with TRBD2. The CDR3 has 13 amino acids. J gave up 5 bases and V 5 bases, and 5 bases lay outside the gene matches. Germline CDR1 and CDR2: DFQATT and SNEGSKA (reference sequence). CDR3 protein: CSAPGLAGHEQYF. The CDR3 coding sequence is TGCAGTGCTCCCGGACTAGCGGGCCACGAGCAGTACTTC.

This clonotype showed up many times. V usage is TRBV12-3 or TRBV12-4 and J usage is TRBJ2-7, with no clear D. Between the trimmed V and J ends, which lost 6 bases and 2 bases, there was a span of 8 bases. There are 12 residues in the CDR3. CDR3 loop: CASSGNPYEQYF. CDR3 nucleotides: TGTGCCAGCAGCGGCAATCCCTACGAGCAGTACTTC.